What follows are 14 T cell receptor beta chains derived from one specimen sequenced in a study of T-cell reconstitution after alpha-beta-depleted transplantation in children. For TCRbeta, the library was prepared with unique molecular identifiers. TCRdb itself ran the PCR reads through MiXCR, one entry per CDR3 protein. The data hold roughly 300,000 distinct CDR3 sequences, with approximately 10% observed a single time. The sequencing used peripheral blood, collected 180 days after TCRalphabeta/CD19-depleted stem cell transplant. These receptors originate from a male patient between 2 and 9 years old who had a stem cell transplant for chronic granulomatous disease, so the T cells may come from the graft donor.

This clonotype was seen at least ten times. The genes are TRBV18 and TRBJ2-7; 12 nucleotides align to TRBD2. V trimming: 5 bases; J trimming: 3 bases; junction bases outside the gene matches: 5. Germline-derived CDR1 and CDR2 are KGHSH and LQKENI. This CDR3 comprises 15 residues. In DNA, the CDR3 is TGTGCCAGCTCAGAGCGGACTAGCGGGGACTACGAGCAGTACTTC. Residues: CASSERTSGDYEQYF. Based on the CDR3 plus reference TRBV18 and TRBJ2-7, the full variable domain is NAGVMQNPRHLVRRRGQEARLRCSPMKGHSHVYWYRQLPEEGLKFMVYLQKENIIDESGMPKERFSAEFPKEGPSILRIQQVVRGDSAAYFCASSERTSGDYEQYFGPGTRLTVT.

The sample holds many counts of this clonotype. V gene TRBV20-1 combines with J gene TRBJ2-1; D is uncertain. CDR1 is DFQATT, CDR2 SNEGSKA, per germline (reference sequence). Between the trimmed V and J ends, which lost 1 base and 4 bases, there was a span of 11 bases. There are 14 residues in the CDR3. Written as DNA, the CDR3 is TGCAGTGCTAGAGCGGGCGGTACGTACAATGAGCAGTTCTTC. Amino acid sequence: CSARAGGTYNEQFF.

This clonotype was recorded at least ten times. This rearrangement joins TRBV11-1 to TRBJ2-7; either TRBD1 or TRBD2 may fit D (6 bases each). Germline V lookup: CDR1 SGHAT, CDR2 FQDESV (reference sequence). This CDR3 spans 18 amino acids. V was trimmed by 5 bases and J by 1 base, leaving 24 bases between them. Written as DNA, the CDR3 is TGTGCCAGCAGCCCACTAGGGGGGACGGCTTTAGGGTCCTACGAGCAGTACTTC. Protein product: CASSPLGGTALGSYEQYF.

This clonotype occurred many times. J is TRBJ2-5 and V is TRBV15, with D maybe TRBD1 (6 bases). From germline, CDR1 is LNHNV and CDR2 YYDKDF (reference sequence). V lost 2 bases to trimming and J lost 2 bases, with 15 bases between them. The CDR3 sequence is 16 residues long. CDR3 DNA sequence: TGTGCCACCAGCAGAAACAGGGCTCTACAACAAGAGACCCAGTACTTC. Amino acids: CATSRNRALQQETQYF. The complete variable domain, with remaining parts taken from reference TRBV15 and TRBJ2-5, reads DAMVIQNPRYQVTQFGKPVTLSCSQTLNHNVMYWYQQKSSQAPKLLFHYYDKDFNNEADTPDNFQSRRPNTSFCFLDIRSPGLGDTAMYLCATSRNRALQQETQYFGPGTRLLVL.

This rearrangement joins TRBV14 to TRBJ2-3; no clear D. CDR3 length equals 15 residues. The V end lost 3 bases, the J end lost 1 base, and 11 bases lay between the germline ends. Germline CDR1 and CDR2: SGHDN and FVKESK. DNA of the CDR3: TGTGCCAGCAGCCAGGTTATTGCAGGCACAGATACGCAGTATTTT. Protein sequence: CASSQVIAGTDTQYF.

This clonotype was observed at least ten times. J is TRBJ2-3 and V is TRBV5-1, with no clear D. Deletions cut 0 bases from V and 0 bases from J, with 14 bases between. CDR1 and CDR2 from the germline V gene are SGHRS and YFSETQ. This CDR3 has 17 residues. As DNA, the CDR3 is TGCGCCAGCAGCTTGGGACCTATGGGTTCTAGCACAGATACGCAGTATTTT. Amino acids: CASSLGPMGSSTDTQYF. The full variable domain, completed using reference TRBV5-1 and TRBJ2-3, is KAGVTQTPRYLIKTRGQQVTLSCSPISGHRSVSWYQQTPGQGLQFLFEYFSETQRNKGNFPGRFSGRQFSNSRSEMNVSTLELGDSALYLCASSLGPMGSSTDTQYFGPGTRLTVL.

This clonotype was found many times. Its ends do not fully match the called genes, so a read error is possible. The chain has TRBV12-3 or TRBV12-4 and TRBJ2-5; D gene unclear. The CDR3 totals 13 residues. The CDR3 DNA follows: TGTGCCAGCAGAACCGACGATCAAGGGACCCAGTACTTC. Translating gives CASRTDDQGTQYF.

This clonotype was found many times. The V call is TRBV12-3 or TRBV12-4, the J call TRBJ2-4; D uncertain. Trimming removed 3 bases from V and 11 bases from J, with 11 bases in between. The CDR3 consists of 12 residues. The DNA of the CDR3 is TGTGCCAGCAGTTTCGTCGGCACGGTTCAGTACTTC. Amino acids: CASSFVGTVQYF.

The chain joins TRBV28 to TRBJ1-5; the D gene is possibly TRBD1 (6 bases). From germline, CDR1 is MDHEN and CDR2 SYDVKM. The CDR3 spans 18 residues. V lost 3 bases, J lost 5 bases, and 23 bases lay in between. CDR3: CASSFQPGHSLFHQPQHF. DNA for the CDR3: TGTGCCAGCAGTTTCCAACCGGGACACTCCCTCTTCCATCAGCCCCAGCATTTT.

This clonotype was found many times. With a much larger clone just one base away, this may be a read error. The gene calls are TRBV5-1 and TRBJ2-5; D gene uncertain. The length of the CDR3 is 11 residues. The germline CDR1 and CDR2 sequences are SGHRS and YFSETQ. V was clipped by 4 bases and J by 3 bases, with 4 bases between them. The CDR3 DNA reads TGCGCCAGCAGCGTAAAAGAGACCCAGTACTTC. Residues: CASSVKETQYF.

Ten or more counts support this clonotype. The chain recombines TRBV20-1 with TRBJ2-7, with no clear D. The CDR3 extends over 12 amino acids. Trimming shortened V by 2 bases and J by 4 bases, and 9 bases separated the two germline ends. Germline V CDR1 and CDR2: DFQATT, SNEGSKA (reference sequence). CDR3 in amino acids: CSARISSYEQYF. Written as DNA, the CDR3 is TGCAGTGCTAGAATCTCCAGTTACGAGCAGTACTTC.

This clonotype came up many times. Here the CDR3 DNA reads TGTGCCAGCACCTTAGGGGCGGGAGCTTTCTTT. It specifies CASTLGAGAFF. The V call is TRBV12-3 or TRBV12-4, the J call TRBJ1-1; a weak D match, TRBD1 (5 bases). CDR3 length: 11 residues. Trimming left V 7 bases short and J 10 bases short, with 13 bases between.

This clonotype has ten or more counts. DNA of the CDR3: TGTGCCTGGACGGCCCAGGGGATTTCTACTGAAGCTTTCTTT. Its translation is CAWTAQGISTEAFF. The chain links TRBV30 to TRBJ1-1; D is perhaps TRBD1 (6 bases). The length of the CDR3 is 14 residues. Deletions cut 4 bases from V and 5 bases from J, with 17 bases between. The germline CDR1 and CDR2 sequences are GTSNPN and SVGIG (reference sequence).

This clonotype appeared many times. The chain couples TRBV19 to TRBJ1-3; no firm D call. Germline V lookup: CDR1 LNHDA, CDR2 SQIVND (reference sequence). This CDR3 comprises 14 residues. V shed 7 bases and J shed 0 bases, with 10 bases lying between them. The CDR3 reads CASTTPSSGNTIYF. The CDR3 bases are TGTGCCAGTACGACACCCAGCTCTGGAAACACCATATATTTT. Filled out from reference TRBV19 and TRBJ1-3, the complete variable domain reads DGGITQSPKYLFRKEGQNVTLSCEQNLNHDAMYWYRQDPGQGLRLIYYSQIVNDFQKGDIAEGYSVSREKKESFPLTVTSAQKNPTAFYLCASTTPSSGNTIYFGEGSWLTVV.